Sequencing of this TCR beta chain was carried out in a study of identical twins (dated by TCRdb to 2015 to 2016). A note on the overall study: The study deep-sequenced TCR alpha and beta repertoires from monozygotic twins, unrelated adults of various ages and cord blood to test whether fetal clonotypes persist. Replicate twin experiments were performed at different times using different library preparation protocols to rule out contamination. Study-wide findings and limitations: Invariant T cells such as MAIT and iNKT could partly confound zero-insertion analyses, although diverse VJ usage argued against such confounding for most clonotypes. In beta out-of-frame sequences, excess twin sharing was weaker, because having fewer shared sequences lowered the signal-to-noise ratio. Compared with coincidental sharing between unrelated individuals, an excess of low generation-probability sequences was observed among out-of-frame TCR alpha sequences shared between twins. Because the same donors could not be followed over many years, conclusions were based on cross-sectional statistical analysis. In monozygotic twins, recombination models systematically underestimated out-of-frame TCR alpha sharing, but the models matched the sharing seen between unrelated individuals. Fewer insertions were carried by abundant cord blood beta clonotypes; a weaker similar trend was observed in young adult naive repertoires, while no such trend was observed in memory repertoires.

On this clonotype itself: The clone's antigen remains unknown. Base qualities are not recorded, but no much larger clone differs from it by a single base.

V drops 5 bases and J drops 6 bases, leaving 11 bases in between. From a lookup of the germline V gene, CDR1 and CDR2 are SGHVS and FNYEAQ. Including the terminal cysteine and phenylalanine, the CDR3 comprises 12 residues. Only the CDR3 portion is preserved as DNA: 36 bases, with reading frame beginning at the first base. Every donor in the study was a healthy Caucasian. Three pairs of female monozygotic twins, all aged roughly 18 to 29 years, made up the twin cohort. Peripheral blood mononuclear cells were the source from which RNA for the TCR libraries was isolated. Library generation was performed with 5' RACE. TCRdb lists the instrument as Illumina HiSeq 2000. Template switching introduced a universal primer binding site; the final cDNA contained a unique molecular identifier, enabling accurate counting of TCR cDNA molecules. Specific primers in the conserved constant-segment region were used to synthesize first-strand cDNA for the TCR alpha and beta chains. To control for contamination, each cDNA library was double barcoded with a SMART-Mk sample barcode plus Illumina barcodes. TruSeq adapter sequences and Illumina sample barcodes were added in two successive PCR steps. TCR alpha and beta cDNA libraries were sequenced on the Illumina HiSeq platform with custom primers. The authors' pipeline ran thus. MiGEC was used to process raw reads and extract unique molecular identifiers, and MiXCR was used to find CDR3 positions. For each individual, recombination models were inferred using an EM algorithm with the repgenHMM and IGoR tools. Shared clonotype analysis was performed with the tcR package in R, normalizing sharing by the product of cloneset sizes. To study raw recombination without the effects of thymic and clonal selection, out-of-frame nonproductive sequences were analyzed. The public reads were quality trimmed at Q25 with fastp and then assembled into clones with MiXCR by TCRdb, keeping productive beta chains. Merged by CDR3 protein, the rows form single entries marked with the most common genes and DNA. The V and J calls come from TCRdb's annotation, not from the publication. Recorded for this sample are some 560,000 distinct CDR3 sequences; 9% to 10% of them occurred a single time. The top ten hold around 3.2% of the sample.

The data also belong to a second study, concerning yellow fever vaccine responses in identical twins. As the second publication notes: According to the authors, the vaccine-induced T cell response in identical twins seemed to be partly convergent and partly specific to each individual. The study precisely tracked vaccine-responding T cell clones in identical twins.

The sequenced sample consisted of PBMCs. This clonotype originated in a woman under 30 in good health. The chain is assembled from TRBV7-6 and TRBJ2-7; too little of a D gene remains to name it. The bases read TGTGCCAGCAGCGCCCTTGTGGGCGAGCAGTACTTC. Its coded protein is CASSALVGEQYF.